The clone carrying this T cell receptor beta chain was counted at least ten times. This entry comes from a study of tumor-infiltrating lymphocytes in oesophageal squamous cell carcinoma. V dropped 0 bases and J dropped 7; count of bases not matched to a gene: 12. There are 16 residues in the CDR3. Germline V gene sequence: CDR1 SGHNT, CDR2 YENEEA. A single record per CDR3 protein comes from TCRdb applying MiXCR to the PCR reads. The table has about 19,000 distinct CDR3 sequences, roughly two fifths seen once; the top ten hold over 9.5%. The source of this sequence is a male donor with esophageal squamous cell carcinoma. The sequencing input was normal esophageal tissue next to the tumor. V usage is TRBV11-3 and J usage is TRBJ2-7, with TRBD2 identical over 7 bases. The CDR3 spells CASSLDRASGYNEQYF. The CDR3 DNA follows: TGTGCCAGCAGCTTAGATCGGGCTAGCGGTTACAATGAGCAGTACTTC.